This T cell receptor (beta chain) is drawn from a study of shared clonotypes between healthy human individuals. J lost 2 bases, V lost 6 bases, and 3 bases had no gene match. The germline gives CDR1 MNHNY, CDR2 SVGAGI (reference sequence). CDR3 length equals 14 residues. Repertoires were generated with immunoSEQ multiplex PCR, while TCRdb's copy carries only in-frame clones and drops some. The table lists more than 400,000 clones, 96% of them singletons, with 0.06% in the top ten. Sequencing was carried out using naive CD4+ T cells sorted from blood. Specified subset: CD45RA+ positively selected. The sequence was obtained from a woman aged 25 to 39 in good health. J is TRBJ2-7 and V is TRBV6-6; 11 bases line up with TRBD2. In DNA form, the CDR3 reads TGTGCCAGCAGAGCGGGACTAGCGGCCTACGAGCAGTACTTC. Translated, it gives CASRAGLAAYEQYF.